A selection of T cell receptor beta chains follows, all from one sample in a study of blood T cells in healthy people across ages. MiXCR, applied by TCRdb to the 5' RACE reads, yields one record per CDR3 protein. The sample has hundreds of thousands of distinct CDR3 sequences, 40% to 65% seen once; the top ten hold roughly 13%. Sequenced: blood. These receptors were collected from a woman older than 75 in good health. Each CDR3 is given with its conserved first and last residue. The D gene is left open where the match is weak. Rows may omit the clone size; those that give it use once, few, many or a size class.

d_gene: TRBD1; abundance: -; v_gene: TRBV10-3; j_gene: TRBJ1-1; CDR3aa: CAISEGTAKAFF; CDR3nt: TGTGCCATCAGTGAAGGGACAGCAAAAGCTTTCTTT
d_gene: TRBD1; abundance: many; v_gene: TRBV7-9; j_gene: TRBJ1-1; CDR3aa: CASSPPGTGMTEAFF; CDR3nt: TGTGCCAGCAGCCCACCCGGGACAGGGATGACTGAAGCTTTCTTT
d_gene: -; abundance: -; v_gene: TRBV25-1; j_gene: TRBJ1-2; CDR3aa: CASSETGANYGYTF; CDR3nt: TGTGCCAGCAGCGAGACAGGAGCTAACTATGGCTACACCTTC
d_gene: -; abundance: -; v_gene: TRBV7-2; j_gene: TRBJ1-5; CDR3aa: CASRMGDNQPQHF; CDR3nt: TGTGCCAGCAGAATGGGGGACAATCAGCCCCAGCATTTT
d_gene: TRBD1; abundance: -; v_gene: TRBV6-5; j_gene: TRBJ2-2; CDR3aa: CASRGQGETGELFF; CDR3nt: TGTGCCAGCAGGGGACAGGGGGAGACCGGGGAGCTGTTTTTT
d_gene: TRBD2; abundance: -; v_gene: TRBV7-2; j_gene: TRBJ2-7; CDR3aa: CASSLGSSGYEQYF; CDR3nt: TGTGCCAGCAGCTTAGGCTCTAGCGGGTACGAGCAGTACTTC
d_gene: TRBD1; abundance: -; v_gene: TRBV7-2; j_gene: TRBJ2-2; CDR3aa: CASSLRFSRGQNTGELFF; CDR3nt: TGTGCCAGCAGCTTAAGGTTCTCCAGGGGGCAGAACACCGGGGAGCTGTTTTTT
d_gene: TRBD2; abundance: once; v_gene: TRBV25-1; j_gene: TRBJ2-1; CDR3aa: CASSAPIGLAGSYSYNEQFF; CDR3nt: TGTGCCAGCAGTGCTCCAATCGGTCTAGCGGGGTCTTACTCCTACAATGAGCAGTTCTTC
d_gene: -; abundance: many; v_gene: TRBV12-5; j_gene: TRBJ2-3; CDR3aa: CASALLSSPGSTDTQYF; CDR3nt: TGTGCTAGTGCCCTCCTATCAAGTCCCGGGTCCACAGATACGCAGTATTTT
d_gene: -; abundance: -; v_gene: TRBV21-1; j_gene: TRBJ1-5; CDR3aa: CASSKSEDRTHQPQHF; CDR3nt: TGTGCCAGCAGCAAATCTGAGGACAGGACCCATCAGCCCCAGCATTTT
d_gene: -; abundance: once; v_gene: TRBV27; j_gene: TRBJ2-7; CDR3aa: CASTKGIGGSYEQYF; CDR3nt: TGTGCCAGCACTAAGGGGATAGGCGGTTCCTACGAGCAGTACTTC
d_gene: TRBD1; abundance: -; v_gene: TRBV29-1; j_gene: TRBJ2-1; CDR3aa: CSVEDHDGQGARNEQFF; CDR3nt: TGCAGCGTTGAAGATCATGATGGGCAGGGGGCGCGGAATGAGCAGTTCTTC
d_gene: -; abundance: few; v_gene: TRBV20-1; j_gene: TRBJ2-2; CDR3aa: CSAQLSYGANTGELFF; CDR3nt: TGCAGTGCCCAGTTGTCCTACGGGGCAAACACCGGGGAGCTGTTTTTT
d_gene: -; abundance: many; v_gene: TRBV10-2; j_gene: TRBJ2-1; CDR3aa: CASKMGDAYNEQFF; CDR3nt: TGCGCCAGCAAAATGGGAGATGCCTACAATGAGCAGTTCTTC
d_gene: TRBD2; abundance: -; v_gene: TRBV7-3; j_gene: TRBJ2-7; CDR3aa: CASSPLRSGGLHNEQYF; CDR3nt: TGTGCCAGCAGCCCCCTCAGGAGCGGGGGGCTTCACAATGAGCAGTACTTC
d_gene: -; abundance: many; v_gene: TRBV2; j_gene: TRBJ2-7; CDR3aa: CASSAQNYEQYF; CDR3nt: TGTGCCAGCAGTGCCCAGAACTACGAGCAGTACTTC
d_gene: -; abundance: many; v_gene: TRBV28; j_gene: TRBJ2-5; CDR3aa: CASSQAGATQETQYF; CDR3nt: TGTGCCAGCAGTCAGGCTGGGGCGACTCAAGAGACCCAGTACTTC